This T cell receptor (beta chain) was identified in a study of monozygotic twins with inflammatory bowel disease (dated by TCRdb to between 2018 and 2021). Looking at the study overall: A total of roughly 28 monozygotic twin pairs were included in the full study, comprising nine German pairs (four IBD-concordant, five IBD-discordant) and 19 IBD-discordant Danish pairs. Each individual had, on average, about 151 000 unique TCRalpha sequences and 181 000 unique TCRbeta sequences available for analysis. Disease-associated traits were sought mainly through comparisons between IBD patients and their genetically identical healthy co-twins within discordant pairs.

Broader findings and caveats from the paper: A decrease in TCRbeta repertoire diversity, as measured by inverse Simpson index, was observed in IBD patients compared with their healthy co-twins. The analysis was unable to tell apart different T cell subtypes. The results gave no support for a single strong signal or clonotype linked to IBD. Background noise and inter-individual variability may have been introduced into the repertoires by the differing immunosuppressive treatments among patients. Compared with healthy twins, IBD patients shared fewer clonotypes with other individuals, and the difference was most pronounced in patients with signs of disease activity. Repertoire similarity did not differ between concordant and discordant twins, which could be due to limited statistical power.

A remark on this clonotype: There is no known antigen for this receptor.

Library prep was done by 5' RACE. The input for every TCR library was roughly 4,000 ng of total RNA. cDNA was synthesized with SMARTScribe reverse transcriptase in eight separate reactions per sample. During cDNA synthesis, template switching introduced unique molecular identifiers that contained a 6-nucleotide sample barcode. Amplification of TCRalpha and TCRbeta cDNA involved two nested PCRs of approximately 16 and 10 cycles, and each PCR was followed by bead purification. Before amplification, cDNA was treated with uracil DNA-glycosylase and purified using the QIAquick PCR purification kit. The second PCR was the step at which Illumina TruSeq-compatible adapters and sample-specific barcodes were added. Library quality and concentration were checked on TapeStation and Qubit, and libraries were pooled at around 4.7 ng each. Pooled libraries were sequenced on an Illumina HiSeq2500 single-index Rapid Run with 2 x 100 bp reads and custom sequencing primers. On the authors' methods: MiGEC version 1.2.6 was used for UMI-based consensus assembly, which corrected PCR and sequencing errors. MiXCR version 2.1.1 was used for V(D)J alignment, clonotype assembly and CDR3 extraction. Normalisation of gene usage, clonotype sharing and MAIT/NKT TCR abundance was achieved by analysing the top 1000, 10 000 and 20 000 clonotypes per sample. Diversity was computed as the inverse Simpson index with the vegan R package after downsampling to 27 000 UMIs. Statistical testing used paired Mann-Whitney U tests on the discordant twin pairs and applied Benjamini-Hochberg correction for multiple testing. Following TCRdb reprocessing, every CDR3 protein sequence forms one entry, and DNA is not provided. The V and J calls come from TCRdb's annotation, not from the publication. This specimen's table enumerates approximately 380,000 distinct CDR3 sequences. The ten most abundant clones make up 2% to 3% of the sample.

A roughly 2.5 ml peripheral blood sample was drawn into PAXgene tubes per donor and stored at -80°C. Without any T cell sorting, total RNA was extracted from whole blood using the PAXgene blood miRNA kit on an automated QIAcube. Peripheral blood from monozygotic twin pairs, either concordant or discordant for inflammatory bowel disease, underwent deep TCRalpha and TCRbeta repertoire profiling that used unique molecular barcoding. Smoking habits were recorded for all twin pairs, and each individual was classified as a current, former or never smoker. Sample: blood. The sequence was collected from a human donor with ulcerative colitis or Crohn's disease, or a healthy co-twin of an affected twin (not recorded which).

The CDR3 has the sequence CASSAWDRGPDSPLHF. This receptor chain uses TRBV9 and TRBJ1-6; the TCRdb call, TRBD1, lacks DNA for checking. CDR1 SGDLS and CDR2 YYNGEE were looked up in the germline V gene. Inclusive of the bounding cysteine and phenylalanine, the CDR3 is 16 residues long. No DNA accompanies this entry.